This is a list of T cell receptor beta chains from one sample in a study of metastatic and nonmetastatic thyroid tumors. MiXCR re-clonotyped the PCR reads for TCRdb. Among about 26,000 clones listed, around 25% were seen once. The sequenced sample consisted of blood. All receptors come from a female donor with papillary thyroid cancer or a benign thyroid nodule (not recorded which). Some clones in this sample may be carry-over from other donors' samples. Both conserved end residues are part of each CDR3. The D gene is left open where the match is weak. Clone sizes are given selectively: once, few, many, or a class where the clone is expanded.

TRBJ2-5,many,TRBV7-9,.,TGTGCCAGCCTTAACGGGGGTTCCCAAGAGACCCAGTACTTC,CASLNGGSQETQYF
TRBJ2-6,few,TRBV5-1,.,TGCGCCAGCAGCTTGGAATTAGGGGGGTCCTCTGGGGCCAACGTCCTGACTTTC,CASSLELGGSSGANVLTF
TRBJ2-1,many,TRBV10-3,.,TGTGCCATCAGGGCAGGGATTTCCTACAATGAGCAGTTCTTC,CAIRAGISYNEQFF
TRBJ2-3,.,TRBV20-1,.,TGCAGTGCTAGAGTTAGCGCCTCCGTAGATACGCAGTATTTT,CSARVSASVDTQYF
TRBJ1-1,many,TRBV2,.,TGTGCCAGCACTCGGACCTCGAACACTGAAGCTTTCTTT,CASTRTSNTEAFF
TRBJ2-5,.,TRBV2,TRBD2,TGTGCCAGCAGTGATCCAGCGGGGGGGCAGGAGACCCAGTACTTC,CASSDPAGGQETQYF
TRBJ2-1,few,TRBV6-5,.,TGTGCCATCAGTTACCAGCGTGATGGCCGGAATGAGCAGTTCTTC,CAISYQRDGRNEQFF
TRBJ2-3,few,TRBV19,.,TGTGCCAGTAGTAATGGGATCAGCACAGATACGCAGTATTTT,CASSNGISTDTQYF
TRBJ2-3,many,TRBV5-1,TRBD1,TGCGCCAGCAGCTTGGAACTTACCGGGACAGGGGGGATAGATACGCAGTATTTT,CASSLELTGTGGIDTQYF
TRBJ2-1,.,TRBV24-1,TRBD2,TGTGCCACCAGTGATTTCGTGGCGGGAGGGCCTGGTGAGCAGTTCTTC,CATSDFVAGGPGEQFF
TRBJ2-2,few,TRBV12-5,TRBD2,TGTGCTAGTGCCGCCGGGACTATCGGGAGGAACACCGGGGAGCTGTTTTTT,CASAAGTIGRNTGELFF
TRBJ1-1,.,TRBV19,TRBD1,TGTGCCAGTAGTATCCTCCTCCGGGACAGGAACACTGAAGCTTTCTTT,CASSILLRDRNTEAFF
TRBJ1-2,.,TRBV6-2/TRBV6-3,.,TGTGCCATCAGTTATTCGGGGGGCTATGGCTACATCTTC,CAISYSGGYGYIF
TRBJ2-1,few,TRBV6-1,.,TGTGCCAGCAGAGCTAGTTGGGATGAGCAGTTCTTC,CASRASWDEQFF
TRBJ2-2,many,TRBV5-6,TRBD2,TGTGCCAGCAGCTATCGCGGGAGTGTCATCGGGGAGCTGTTTTTT,CASSYRGSVIGELFF
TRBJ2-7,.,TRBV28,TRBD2,TGTGCCAGCAACCGAGCGTCGACTAGCCTTTGGGAGCAGTACTTC,CASNRASTSLWEQYF
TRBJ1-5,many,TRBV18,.,TGTGCCAGCTCAGGTCAGTATGGAAATAGCAATCAGCCCCAGCATTTT,CASSGQYGNSNQPQHF
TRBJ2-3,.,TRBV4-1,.,TGCGCCAGCAGCCAAGGGACTTCCCTTGTGGATACGCATTATTTT,CASSQGTSLVDTHYF
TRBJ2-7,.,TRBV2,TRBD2,TGTGCCAGCAGCCCCGGGGAGGGCGTGGGCGAGCAGTACTTC,CASSPGEGVGEQYF
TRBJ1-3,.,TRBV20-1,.,TGCAGTGTTACTCCGGGCATTTCTGGAAACACCATATATTTT,CSVTPGISGNTIYF
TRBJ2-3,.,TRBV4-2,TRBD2,TGTGCTAGCAGCCAGAAGACTAGCACCCTCAAGGGTATGCAGTATTTT,CASSQKTSTLKGMQYF
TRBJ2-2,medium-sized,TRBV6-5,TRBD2,TGTGCCAGCAGTTACGGGACTAGCGCGAACACCGGGGAGCTGTTTTTT,CASSYGTSANTGELFF
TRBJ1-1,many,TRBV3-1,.,TGTGCCAGCAGCCAAGGGGGGAACACTGAAGCTTTCTTT,CASSQGGNTEAFF
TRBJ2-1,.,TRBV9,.,TGTGCCAGCAGCGTTGCGGAGGGCCTAGTAGGTGAGCAGTTCTTC,CASSVAEGLVGEQFF
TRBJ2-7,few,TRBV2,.,TGTGCCAGCAATTTGGAGGGGACCCTCTACGAGCAGTACTTC,CASNLEGTLYEQYF
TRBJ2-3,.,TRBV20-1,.,TGCAGTGCTCGCCCGTCTATGGCGGTACGCACAGATACGCAGTATTTT,CSARPSMAVRTDTQYF
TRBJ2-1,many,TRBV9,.,TGTGCCAGCAGCCGGGGTGCTAGCGATGAGCAGTTCTTC,CASSRGASDEQFF
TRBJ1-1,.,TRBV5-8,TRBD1,TGTGCCAGCAGCCCTACGGGGACAGGGAGTGAAGCTTTCTTT,CASSPTGTGSEAFF
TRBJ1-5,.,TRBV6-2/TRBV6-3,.,TGTGCCAGCGGTTCACTTCGCAATCAGCCCCATCATTTT,CASGSLRNQPHHF
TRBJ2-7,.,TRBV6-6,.,TGTGCCAGCAGTTACTCGACATGGGGTGGAATCGAGCAGTACTTC,CASSYSTWGGIEQYF
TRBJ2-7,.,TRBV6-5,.,TGTGCCAGCAGTTACGCCACTTCTCAAGGGCAGTACTTC,CASSYATSQGQYF
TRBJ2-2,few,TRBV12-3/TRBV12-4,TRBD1,TGTGCCAGCAGTTTGGGACAGGGAGGCAACACCGGGGAGCTGTTTTTT,CASSLGQGGNTGELFF
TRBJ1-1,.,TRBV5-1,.,TGCGCCAGCAGGCAGGGGTATAACACTGAAGCTTTCTTT,CASRQGYNTEAFF
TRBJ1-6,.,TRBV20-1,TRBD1,TGCAGTGCTATAACGAACAGGGGGCGCGGGTCACCCCTCCACTTT,CSAITNRGRGSPLHF
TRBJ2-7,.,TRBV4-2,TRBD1,TGTGCCAGCAGCCAAAGTGGGACAGGAACGCTCTACGAGCAGTACTTC,CASSQSGTGTLYEQYF
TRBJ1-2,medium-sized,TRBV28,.,TGTGCCAGCAGTATTCCCGGGGCGGTTAACTATGGCTACACCTTC,CASSIPGAVNYGYTF
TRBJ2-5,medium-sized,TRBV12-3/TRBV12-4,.,TGTGCCAGCAGCCCCAATAAGGAAGAGACCCAGTACTTC,CASSPNKEETQYF
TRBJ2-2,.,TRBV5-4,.,TGTGCCAGCAGCCCAGGACTCCCAGGCGGAACCGGGGAGCTGTTTTTT,CASSPGLPGGTGELFF
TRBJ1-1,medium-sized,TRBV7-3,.,TGTGCCAGCAGCTCGACGGTGAACACTGAAGCTTTCTTT,CASSSTVNTEAFF
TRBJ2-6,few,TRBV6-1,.,TGTTCCAGCAGGTCCCCATGGGGGCCCGGGGCCAATGTCCTGACTTTC,CSSRSPWGPGANVLTF
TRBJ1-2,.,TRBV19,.,TGTGCCAGTAGTATAGACAGGTCAAGGGATGGCCACACCTTC,CASSIDRSRDGHTF
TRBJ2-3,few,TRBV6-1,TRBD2,TGTGCCAGCAGTGGAGCGACTAGCGGGAGAGGCCCAGATACGCAGTATTTT,CASSGATSGRGPDTQYF
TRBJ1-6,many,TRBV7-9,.,TGTGCCAGCAGCTTCCCTGGACAAGGGTCACCCCTCCACTTT,CASSFPGQGSPLHF
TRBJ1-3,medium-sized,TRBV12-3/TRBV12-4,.,TGTGCCAGCAGTGGGGGAAACACCATATATTTT,CASSGGNTIYF
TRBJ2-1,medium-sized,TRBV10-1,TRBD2,TGCGCCAGCAGTGGTGGGACTAGCGGGATAAATGAGCAGTTCTTC,CASSGGTSGINEQFF
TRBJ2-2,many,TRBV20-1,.,TGCAGTGCTAGACCTGGCCACGGGGAGCTGTTTTTT,CSARPGHGELFF
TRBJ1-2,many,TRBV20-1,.,TGCAGTGCTAGTGGTGGGGGAACCTATGGCTACACCTTC,CSASGGGTYGYTF
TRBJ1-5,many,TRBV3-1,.,TGTGCCAGCTCGGCGTCAGGGGGCAATCAGCCCCAGCATTTT,CASSASGGNQPQHF
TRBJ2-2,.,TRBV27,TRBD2,TGTGCCAGCAGTTTAATGGGGGAGGGCACCGTGGAGCTGTTTTTT,CASSLMGEGTVELFF
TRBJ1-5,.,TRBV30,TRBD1,TGCCTGGAGGAAGCCGGGACAGGGGCCGCTTATAGCAATAAGCCCCAGCATTTT,CLEEAGTGAAYSNKPQHF
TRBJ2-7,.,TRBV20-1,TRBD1,TGCAGTGCTAGAGTTTCGGGACAGGGCTTCGGCGAGCAGTACTTC,CSARVSGQGFGEQYF
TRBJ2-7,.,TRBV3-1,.,TGTGCCAGCAGCCAGACACCTCAGGCCGAGCAGTACTTC,CASSQTPQAEQYF
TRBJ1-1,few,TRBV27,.,TGTGCCAGCAGATTTTGCAGGGGCTTAGCTGAAGCTTTCTTT,CASRFCRGLAEAFF
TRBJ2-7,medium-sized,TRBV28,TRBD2,TGTGCCAGCAGTGCCGGGACTAGCGGAAACTTCTACGAGCAGTACTTC,CASSAGTSGNFYEQYF
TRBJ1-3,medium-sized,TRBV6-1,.,TGTGCCAGCAGCCCCGCGGGTATATCCGGAAACACCATATATTTT,CASSPAGISGNTIYF
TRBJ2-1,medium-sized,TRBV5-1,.,TGCGCCAGCAGCTACGAAGGATCCTACAGGGCCAATGAGCAGTTCTTC,CASSYEGSYRANEQFF
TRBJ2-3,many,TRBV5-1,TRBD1,TGCGCCAGCAGCATGGACAGGGGGGTTCCCACAGATACGCAGTATTTT,CASSMDRGVPTDTQYF
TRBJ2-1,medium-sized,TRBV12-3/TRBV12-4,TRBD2,TGTGCCAGCAGTTCACCGGGACTAGCGGGAGTGAATGAGCAGTTCTTC,CASSSPGLAGVNEQFF
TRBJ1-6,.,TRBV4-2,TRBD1,TGTGCCAGCAGCCCCTTAGCGACTACAGGGGGCGCTTCCTATAATTCACCCCTCCACTTT,CASSPLATTGGASYNSPLHF